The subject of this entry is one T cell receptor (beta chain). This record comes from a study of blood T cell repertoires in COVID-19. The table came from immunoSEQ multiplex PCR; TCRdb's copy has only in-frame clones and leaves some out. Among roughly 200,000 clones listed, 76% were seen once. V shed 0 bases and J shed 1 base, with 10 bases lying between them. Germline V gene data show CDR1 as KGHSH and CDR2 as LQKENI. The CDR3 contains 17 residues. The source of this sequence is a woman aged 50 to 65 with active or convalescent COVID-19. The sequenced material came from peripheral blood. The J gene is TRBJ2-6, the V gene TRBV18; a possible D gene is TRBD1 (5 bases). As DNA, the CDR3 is TGTGCCAGCTCACCACCGACAGCCCTGTCTGGGGCCAACGTCCTGACTTTC. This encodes CASSPPTALSGANVLTF.